This T cell receptor (beta chain) appears in the sequencing data of a study of blood T cell repertoires in COVID-19. As for the study in general: PBMCs, B-cell-depleted T cells, or T cells were the source of the cDNA or gDNA that made up the material.

V was shortened by 2 bases and J by 4 bases, with 14 bases between the two germline ends. The CDR3 extends over 15 amino acids. Germline values: CDR1 GTSNPN, CDR2 SVGIG (reference sequence). Produced via immunoSEQ multiplex PCR; TCRdb's table is partial and in-frame only. This sample carries approximately 320,000 clones, roughly 85% of them seen once, and the ten largest clones take around 7.2%. Sequenced material: peripheral blood. This sequence was found in a human donor in a cohort sampled during active COVID-19. V usage is TRBV30 and J usage is TRBJ2-2, with a weak D call TRBD2 (5 bases). CDR3 in amino acids: CAWSRTRLGTGELFF. The CDR3 DNA is TGTGCCTGGAGTCGCACTAGATTAGGCACCGGGGAGCTGTTTTTT.